The text below deals with one TCR beta chain. This clonotype was seen only once. There is no known antigen for this receptor. No base-level quality is on record; no much larger clone is a single base apart. On its own, one read is weak support. These reads were obtained on an Illumina HiSeq 1500. TCRdb applied fastp at Q25 and MiXCR to the public reads, then kept only in-frame beta chains. Rows with one shared CDR3 protein collapse into an entry with the most common genes and DNA. The sample yields approximately 490,000 distinct CDR3 sequences; around 10% were counted once. Jointly, the top ten make up more than 8.5% of the sample. The data are from a study of T cell repertoires in cytomegalovirus infection (dated by TCRdb to the late 2010s). Regarding the complete study: Donor HLA type was relevant to the analysis, because carriage of CMV infection together with the matching HLA type was indicated by public TCR beta signatures.

Study-wide conclusions, independent of this receptor: In the ex vivo response, HLA-C-restricted CMV-specific TCR beta clonotypes were dominant, and in two of eight donors the single most frequent clonotype came from this HLA-C-restricted group. Cumulative frequency of public TCR beta family members discriminated carriers of CMV infection plus the relevant HLA type in this cohort and an independent 352-donor cohort.

V is trimmed back by 5 bases and J by 2 bases, and the junction contains 8 bases that no gene match accounts for. From the cysteine up to the phenylalanine, the CDR3 has a length of 16 residues. The sequence is cut down to CDR3 DNA, 48 bases in frame from base 1. The germline V gene (reference sequence) supplies CDR1 GTSNPN and CDR2 SVGIG. This TCR derives from a human donor in good health (CMV status not recorded). Some clones in this sample may be carry-over from other donors' samples. This chain joins TRBV30 to TRBJ2-3, with 12 bases aligning to TRBD2. The sample was PBMCs. The nucleotides read TGTGCCTGGGGCGAAGGGACTAGCGGGCACACAGATACGCAGTATTTT. Protein translation: CAWGEGTSGHTDTQYF.